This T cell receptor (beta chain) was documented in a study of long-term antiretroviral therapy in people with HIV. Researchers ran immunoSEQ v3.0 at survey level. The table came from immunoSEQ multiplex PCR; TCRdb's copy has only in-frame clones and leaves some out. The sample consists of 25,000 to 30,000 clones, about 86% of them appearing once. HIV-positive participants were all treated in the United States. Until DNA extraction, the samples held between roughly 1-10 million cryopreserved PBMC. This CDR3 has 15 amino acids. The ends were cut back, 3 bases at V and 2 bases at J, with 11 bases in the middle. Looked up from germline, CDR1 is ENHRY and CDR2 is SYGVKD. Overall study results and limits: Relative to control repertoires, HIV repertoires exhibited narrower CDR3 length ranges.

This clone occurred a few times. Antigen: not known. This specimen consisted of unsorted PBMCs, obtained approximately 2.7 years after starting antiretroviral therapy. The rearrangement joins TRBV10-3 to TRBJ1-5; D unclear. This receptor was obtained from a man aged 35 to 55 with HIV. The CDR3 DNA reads TGTGCCATCAGTGACCTGGGGATGGGCAATCAGCCCCAGCATTTT. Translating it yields CAISDLGMGNQPQHF.